A selection of T cell receptor beta chains follows, all from one sample in a study of control samples from healthy donors and cancer patients. The table came from immunoSEQ multiplex PCR; TCRdb's copy has only in-frame clones and leaves some out. Among fewer than 95,000 clones listed, 85% to 90% were seen once. Sample: blood. The receptors were sampled from a woman in her fifties or sixties in good health. Each CDR3 is given with its conserved first and last residue. A D gene is named only where the DNA matches it firmly. Some rows have no size entry. The others give once, few or many, or a class for an expanded clone.

v_gene	abundance	d_gene	j_gene	CDR3aa	CDR3nt
TRBV9	.	.	TRBJ2-1	CASSADPGPNNEQFF	TGTGCCAGCAGCGCAGACCCGGGCCCCAACAATGAGCAGTTCTTC
TRBV7-2	.	.	TRBJ2-5	CASSLVFGETQYF	TGTGCCAGCAGCTTAGTTTTCGGAGAGACCCAGTACTTC
TRBV7-8	once	TRBD2	TRBJ2-5	CASSNSRVAGGMKQETQYF	TGTGCCAGCAGCAATTCAAGGGTAGCGGGGGGTATGAAACAAGAGACCCAGTACTTC
TRBV27	.	.	TRBJ1-1	CASSFLGQEAFF	TGTGCCAGCAGTTTCCTCGGACAGGAAGCTTTCTTT
TRBV12-3/TRBV12-4	.	.	TRBJ1-5	CASSLVINQPQHF	TGTGCCAGCAGTTTAGTTATAAATCAGCCCCAGCATTTT
TRBV11-3	once	TRBD2	TRBJ2-2	CASSLTSGSPGELFF	TGTGCCAGCAGCCTGACTAGCGGATCCCCCGGGGAGCTGTTTTTT
TRBV10-3	few	.	TRBJ1-1	CAIGIPRRVGTEAFF	TGTGCCATCGGGATCCCCAGACGGGTGGGCACTGAAGCTTTCTTT
TRBV12-3/TRBV12-4	few	.	TRBJ1-2	CASSLHGGYTF	TGTGCCAGCAGTTTACACGGTGGCTACACCTTC
TRBV6-6	.	.	TRBJ1-3	CASSYSSGNTIYF	TGTGCCAGCAGTTACTCGTCGGGAAACACCATATATTTT
TRBV7-2	.	TRBD2	TRBJ2-1	CASSPDPLAGERNEQFF	TGTGCCAGCAGCCCAGACCCCTTGGCGGGAGAGAGGAATGAGCAGTTCTTC
TRBV7-9	.	.	TRBJ1-5	CASSLGDLGGSRPQHF	TGTGCCAGCAGCTTAGGGGACCTCGGAGGAAGTAGGCCCCAGCATTTT
TRBV28	.	TRBD1	TRBJ1-4	CASSFRGEEKLFF	TGTGCCAGCAGTTTCAGGGGGGAGGAAAAACTGTTTTTT
TRBV28	few	.	TRBJ2-3	CASSSIADPTDTQYF	TGTGCCAGCAGTTCAATAGCGGATCCCACAGATACGCAGTATTTT
TRBV11-3	.	.	TRBJ2-3	CASSLRVGVGTDTQYF	TGTGCCAGCAGCTTGAGGGTTGGGGTAGGCACAGATACGCAGTATTTT
TRBV11-2	once	.	TRBJ1-4	CASSYTTVNEKLFF	TGTGCCAGCAGCTACACGACAGTAAATGAAAAACTGTTTTTT
TRBV6-6	few	.	TRBJ1-5	CASRSETGWDQPQHF	TGTGCCAGCAGGTCGGAAACAGGGTGGGATCAGCCCCAGCATTTT
TRBV25-1	few	TRBD2	TRBJ2-1	CASSLSGSQFNEQFF	TGTGCCAGCAGCCTAAGCGGGAGTCAATTCAATGAGCAGTTCTTC
TRBV9	.	TRBD1	TRBJ2-5	CASTTTGGQGETQYF	TGTGCCAGCACCACGACGGGGGGACAGGGAGAGACCCAGTACTTC
TRBV10-3	.	TRBD2	TRBJ2-3	CAIRDPTSGSTDTQYF	TGTGCCATCAGGGACCCGACTAGCGGAAGCACAGATACGCAGTATTTT
TRBV7-9	.	TRBD2	TRBJ2-3	CASSLTSGTDTQYF	TGTGCCAGCAGCTTGACTAGCGGCACAGATACGCAGTATTTT
TRBV5-1	.	TRBD1	TRBJ1-1	CASSLGQGSRTEAFF	TGCGCCAGCAGCTTGGGACAGGGGAGTCGAACTGAAGCTTTCTTT
TRBV4-2	.	TRBD1	TRBJ2-7	CASSQPDRAEQYF	TGTGCCAGCAGCCAGCCCGACAGGGCCGAGCAGTACTTC
TRBV7-2	.	.	TRBJ2-5	CASSLGFRGRGETQYF	TGTGCCAGCAGCTTAGGGTTCCGGGGGCGGGGAGAGACCCAGTACTTC
TRBV19	.	TRBD1	TRBJ2-5	CARGRTAGTGPFQETQYF	TGTGCCAGAGGGAGAACCGCCGGGACAGGACCTTTCCAAGAGACCCAGTACTTC
TRBV4-2	.	TRBD1	TRBJ2-7	CASSQEFWDRAPYEQYF	TGTGCCAGCAGCCAAGAGTTTTGGGACAGGGCCCCCTACGAGCAGTACTTC
TRBV7-9	.	TRBD1	TRBJ1-2	CASSLGQGWYGYTF	TGTGCCAGCAGCCTCGGACAGGGTTGGTATGGCTACACCTTC
TRBV2	.	.	TRBJ1-3	CASSELQENGNTIYF	TGTGCCAGCAGCGAGCTACAGGAAAATGGAAACACCATATATTTT
TRBV18	.	.	TRBJ1-1	CASSPPIGGHSEAFF	TGTGCCAGCTCACCACCGATCGGGGGCCACTCGGAAGCTTTCTTT
TRBV3-1/TRBV3-2	.	.	TRBJ2-7	CASSQGSALVGYEQYF	TGTGCCAGCAGCCAAGGATCGGCTCTAGTCGGCTACGAGCAGTACTTC
TRBV7-6	once	.	TRBJ2-1	CASSFLDNEQFF	TGTGCCAGCAGCTTTCTGGACAATGAGCAGTTCTTC
TRBV11-2	few	.	TRBJ2-7	CASSSPSRTLDEQYF	TGTGCCAGCAGCTCTCCGAGCAGGACGTTAGACGAGCAGTACTTC
TRBV14	.	.	TRBJ1-3	CASSRITVSGNTIYF	TGTGCCAGCAGCCGGATTACAGTATCTGGAAACACCATATATTTT
TRBV5-1	.	.	TRBJ2-3	CASSLDGTSTDTQYF	TGCGCCAGCAGCTTGGACGGGACTAGCACAGATACGCAGTATTTT
TRBV5-1	.	.	TRBJ2-3	CASRLQGNTDTQYF	TGCGCCAGCAGACTGCAGGGGAACACAGATACGCAGTATTTT
TRBV5-1	.	.	TRBJ1-4	CASSLAEGSRNEKLFF	TGCGCCAGCAGCTTGGCCGAGGGCAGCCGTAATGAAAAACTGTTTTTT
TRBV25-1	.	.	TRBJ2-7	CANTGTEPSPGGYEQYF	TGTGCCAACACAGGGACTGAACCTTCTCCCGGTGGCTACGAGCAGTACTTC
TRBV3-1/TRBV3-2	.	.	TRBJ2-2	CASSQILGVGGWGPGELFF	TGTGCCAGCAGCCAGATCCTGGGGGTTGGAGGATGGGGGCCCGGGGAGCTGTTTTTT